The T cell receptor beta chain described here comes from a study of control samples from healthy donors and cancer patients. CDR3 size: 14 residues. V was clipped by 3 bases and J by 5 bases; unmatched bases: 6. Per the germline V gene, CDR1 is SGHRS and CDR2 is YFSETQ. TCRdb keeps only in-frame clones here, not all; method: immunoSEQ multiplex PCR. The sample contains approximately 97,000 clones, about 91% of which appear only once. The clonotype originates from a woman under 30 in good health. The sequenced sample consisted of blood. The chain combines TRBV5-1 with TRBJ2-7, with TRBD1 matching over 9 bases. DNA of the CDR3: TGCGCCAGCAGCTCGGGACAGGGTGCCCACGAGCAGTACTTC. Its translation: CASSSGQGAHEQYF.